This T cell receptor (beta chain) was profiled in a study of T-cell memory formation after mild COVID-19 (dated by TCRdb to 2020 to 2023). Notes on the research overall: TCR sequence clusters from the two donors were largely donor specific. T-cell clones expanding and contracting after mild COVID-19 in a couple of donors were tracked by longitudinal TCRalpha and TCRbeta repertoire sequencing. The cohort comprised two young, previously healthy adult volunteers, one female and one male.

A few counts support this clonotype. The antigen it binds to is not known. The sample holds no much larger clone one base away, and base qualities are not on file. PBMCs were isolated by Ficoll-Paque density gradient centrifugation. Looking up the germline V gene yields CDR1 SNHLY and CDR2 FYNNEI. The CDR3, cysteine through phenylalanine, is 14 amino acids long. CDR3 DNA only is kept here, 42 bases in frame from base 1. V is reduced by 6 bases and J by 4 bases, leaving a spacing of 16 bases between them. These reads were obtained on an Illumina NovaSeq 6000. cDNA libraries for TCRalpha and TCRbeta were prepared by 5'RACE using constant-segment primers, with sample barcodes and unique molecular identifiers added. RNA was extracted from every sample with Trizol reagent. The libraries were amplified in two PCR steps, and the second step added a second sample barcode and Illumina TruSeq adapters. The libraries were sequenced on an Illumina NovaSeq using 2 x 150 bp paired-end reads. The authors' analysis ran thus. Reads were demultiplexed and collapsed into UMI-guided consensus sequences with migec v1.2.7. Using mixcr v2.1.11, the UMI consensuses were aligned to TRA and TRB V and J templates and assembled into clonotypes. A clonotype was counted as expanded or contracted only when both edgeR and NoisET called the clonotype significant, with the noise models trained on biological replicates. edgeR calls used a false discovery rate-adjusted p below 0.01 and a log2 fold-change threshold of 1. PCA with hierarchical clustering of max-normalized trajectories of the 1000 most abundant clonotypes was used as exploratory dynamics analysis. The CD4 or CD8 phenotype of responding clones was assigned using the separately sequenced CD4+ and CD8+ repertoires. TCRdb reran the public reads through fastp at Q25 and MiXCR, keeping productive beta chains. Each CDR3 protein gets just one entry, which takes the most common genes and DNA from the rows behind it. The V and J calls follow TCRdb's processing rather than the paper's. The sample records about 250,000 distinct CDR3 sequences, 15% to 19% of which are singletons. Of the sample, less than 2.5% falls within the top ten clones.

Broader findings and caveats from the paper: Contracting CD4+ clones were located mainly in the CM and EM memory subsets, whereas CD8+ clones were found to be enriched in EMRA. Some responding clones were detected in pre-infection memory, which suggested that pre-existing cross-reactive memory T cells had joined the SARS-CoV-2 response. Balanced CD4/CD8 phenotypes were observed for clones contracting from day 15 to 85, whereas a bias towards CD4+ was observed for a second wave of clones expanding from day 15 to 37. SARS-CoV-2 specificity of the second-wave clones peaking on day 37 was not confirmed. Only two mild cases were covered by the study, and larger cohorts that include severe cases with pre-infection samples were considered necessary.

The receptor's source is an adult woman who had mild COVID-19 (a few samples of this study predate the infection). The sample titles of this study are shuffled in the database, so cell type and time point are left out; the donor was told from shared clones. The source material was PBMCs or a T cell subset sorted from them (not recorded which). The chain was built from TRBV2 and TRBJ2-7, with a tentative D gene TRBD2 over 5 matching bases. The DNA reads TGTGCCAGCAGACAACTAGTGGCGGTGTACGAGCAGTACTTC. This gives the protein CASRQLVAVYEQYF.